This passage covers 30 T cell receptor beta chains from one sample sequenced in a study of blood T cell repertoires in COVID-19. Assay used: immunoSEQ multiplex PCR; TCRdb lists only in-frame clones, some missing. The repertoire holds about 80,000 clones, with around 80% as singletons. The sequencing sample was made of peripheral blood. All receptors derive from a human donor in a cohort sampled during active COVID-19.

The genes are TRBV28 and TRBJ1-5; a weak D match, TRBD1 (6 bases). The CDR3 spans 14 residues. Germline V gene data show CDR1 as MDHEN and CDR2 as SYDVKM. Trimming pared 5 bases from V and 6 bases from J, leaving 14 bases between. In nucleotides, the CDR3 is TGTGCCAGCAGTACAGGGACAAGGGGTCAGCCCCAGCATTTT. Translated: CASSTGTRGQPQHF.

The J gene is TRBJ2-3, the V gene TRBV5-4, with D hard to call. Germline CDR1 is SGHNT and CDR2 is YYREEE (reference sequence). The V end lost 4 bases, the J end lost 6 bases, and 9 bases lay between the germline ends. The CDR3 covers 12 residues. The CDR3 here is CASSMGSDTQYF. The CDR3 DNA reads as TGTGCCAGCAGCATGGGTTCTGATACGCAGTATTTT.

This clone was detected only a few times. The V call is TRBV5-1, the J call TRBJ1-6; the D is unclear. This CDR3 spans 15 amino acids. V was clipped by 2 bases and J by 5 bases, with 11 bases between them. CDR1 and CDR2 (germline): SGHRS, YFSETQ. In nucleotides, the CDR3 is TGCGCCAGCAGCTTCGGGCGGGCTAATAATTCACCCCTCCACTTT. Its translation: CASSFGRANNSPLHF.

The CDR3 DNA sequence: TGTGCCAGTAGTTCCGAAGGGGCCTTGAGAAACACCATATATTTT. Protein product: CASSSEGALRNTIYF. The V gene is TRBV19, the J gene TRBJ1-3; TRBD1 might be the D (5 bases). The CDR3 runs to 15 residues. Germline lookup yields CDR1 LNHDA and CDR2 SQIVND (reference sequence). The V and J ends lost 5 bases and 5 bases respectively, with 16 bases between them.

The rearrangement joins TRBV11-3 to TRBJ2-7; TRBD1 agrees at 7 bases. The V segment lost 5 bases and the J segment 3 bases; nucleotides outside the gene matches: 4. The germline gives CDR1 SGHNT, CDR2 YENEEA. This CDR3 region has 13 residues. The DNA of the CDR3 is TGTGCCAGCAGCCCGGGACAGAACTACGAGCAGTACTTC. Amino acid sequence: CASSPGQNYEQYF.

This chain uses TRBV27 with TRBJ1-1; D not resolved. V was cut by 4 bases and J by 0 bases, with 6 bases left in between. The germline V gene has CDR1 MNHEY and CDR2 SMNVEV (reference sequence). CDR3 length: 13 residues. The CDR3 loop reads CASSYRMNTEAFF. CDR3 DNA: TGTGCCAGCAGTTACAGAATGAACACTGAAGCTTTCTTT.

This chain connects TRBV2 to TRBJ1-1; D is unresolved. From germline, CDR1 is SNHLY and CDR2 FYNNEI. V shed 7 bases and J shed 1 base, with 10 bases lying between them. This CDR3 spans 13 amino acids. CDR3 loop: CASILYGNTEAFF. The CDR3 coding sequence is TGTGCCAGCATACTTTACGGGAACACTGAAGCTTTCTTT.

This chain uses TRBV7-9 with TRBJ1-5; D call uncertain. The CDR3 totals 14 residues. The V and J ends lost 1 base and 2 bases respectively, with 6 bases between them. Germline CDR1 SEHNR, CDR2 FQNEAQ (reference sequence). Here the CDR3 DNA reads TGTGCCAGCAGCTTAGGGGCAGGCAATCAGCCCCAGCATTTT. Its protein is CASSLGAGNQPQHF.

This chain uses TRBV4-1 with TRBJ1-4; D is possibly TRBD1 (5 bases). The germline V gene has CDR1 MGHRA and CDR2 YSYEKL. Trimming removed 0 bases from V and 4 bases from J, with 12 bases in between. The CDR3 has 16 residues. CDR3 amino acids: CASSQDKGASNEKLFF. For the CDR3, the DNA is TGCGCCAGCAGCCAAGATAAAGGGGCTAGTAATGAAAAACTGTTTTTT.

The chain carries TRBV25-1 and TRBJ1-2; D is unclear. V dropped 1 base and J dropped 3 bases, with 9 bases sitting between them. This CDR3 is built from 14 residues. Germline loops: CDR1 MGHDK, CDR2 SYGVNS. The CDR3, as DNA: TGTGCCAGCAGTGAATCAACACCTTACTATGGCTACACCTTC. It specifies CASSESTPYYGYTF.

The J gene is TRBJ2-7, the V gene TRBV6-2 or TRBV6-3, with unresolved D. This CDR3 spans 11 amino acids. From germline, CDR1 is MNHEY and CDR2 SVGEGT. With 2 bases removed from V and 5 bases from J, the gap between germline ends came to 4 bases. CDR3 in amino acids: CASSYVDEQYF. CDR3 nucleotides: TGTGCCAGCAGTTACGTCGACGAGCAGTACTTC.

The rearrangement links TRBV9 to TRBJ1-5; D is uncertain. The CDR3 extends over 13 amino acids. Looked up from germline, CDR1 is SGDLS and CDR2 is YYNGEE. V lost 1 base, J lost 5 bases, and 7 bases lay in between. This CDR3 reads CASSVFGDQPQHF. In nucleotides, the CDR3 is TGTGCCAGCAGCGTATTCGGGGATCAGCCCCAGCATTTT. Complete variable domain (other parts from reference TRBV9 and TRBJ1-5): DSGVTQTPKHLITATGQRVTLRCSPRSGDLSVYWYQQSLDQGLQFLIQYYNGEERAKGNILERFSAQQFPDLHSELNLSSLELGDSALYFCASSVFGDQPQHFGDGTRLSIL.

CDR3: CASSPYRGHNSPLHF. The CDR3 DNA sequence: TGTGCCAGCAGCCCATACAGGGGGCATAATTCACCCCTCCACTTT. The chain combines TRBV5-6 with TRBJ1-6; 9 bases line up with TRBD1. Trimming removed 4 bases from V and 5 bases from J; junction bases left unmatched: 4. CDR1 and CDR2 (germline): SGHDT, YYEEEE. The CDR3 is 15 residues long.

The chain couples TRBV7-9 to TRBJ1-3, with no clear D. This CDR3 has 12 amino acids. Germline CDR1 reads SEHNR; CDR2 reads FQNEAQ (reference sequence). Trimming took off 4 bases at V and 2 bases at J, with 3 bases between the two ends. CDR3 loop: CASSSTGNTIYF. DNA of the CDR3: TGTGCCAGCAGCTCAACTGGAAACACCATATATTTT.

The J gene is TRBJ1-2, the V gene TRBV5-1; 7 bases fit TRBD1. The CDR3 sequence is 14 residues long. Per germline, CDR1 SGHRS and CDR2 YFSETQ. V lost 3 bases to trimming and J lost 2 bases; unmatched junction nucleotides: 4. CDR3 protein: CASSSPGQNYGYTF. CDR3 DNA: TGCGCCAGCAGCTCCCCGGGACAGAACTATGGCTACACCTTC.

The chain couples TRBV27 to TRBJ2-7; 10 bases align to TRBD1. The germline V gene has CDR1 MNHEY and CDR2 SMNVEV (reference sequence). The length of the CDR3 is 18 residues. The J segment lost 1 base and the V segment lost 1 base, leaving 10 bases of the junction unmatched. The CDR3 region is CASSLYALRQGASYEQYF. For the CDR3, the DNA is TGTGCCAGCAGTTTATACGCGTTGCGACAGGGGGCATCCTACGAGCAGTACTTC.

J is TRBJ1-4 and V is TRBV5-8, with TRBD1 matching 7 bases. Germline V gene lookup returns CDR1 SGHTS and CDR2 YDEGEE. The CDR3 has 17 amino acids. The V and J ends lost 2 bases and 0 bases, in that order; junction bases with no gene match: 7. DNA of the CDR3: TGTGCCAGCAGCTTCCGGACAGGCACTGCAACTAATGAAAAACTGTTTTTT. Its protein product is CASSFRTGTATNEKLFF.

J is TRBJ2-5 and V is TRBV6-4, with D possibly matching TRBD2 (7 bases). This CDR3 spans 15 amino acids. The ends were cut back, 6 bases at V and 2 bases at J, with 16 bases in the middle. CDR1 is MRHNA, CDR2 SNTAGT, per germline. CDR3 nucleotides: TGTGCCAGCAGGCAAATCCGGGGGGCACAAGAGACCCAGTACTTC. It yields the protein CASRQIRGAQETQYF.

The gene calls are TRBV12-3 or TRBV12-4 and TRBJ1-3; D perhaps matches TRBD1 (5 bases). The CDR3 totals 13 residues. V lost 5 bases, J lost 2 bases, and 7 bases lay in between. The CDR3 DNA reads as TGTGCCAGCAGTAGACAGCCTGGAAACACCATATATTTT. The encoded protein is CASSRQPGNTIYF.

The chain is built from TRBV5-1 and TRBJ2-3, with 9 bases identical to TRBD1. Trimming took 5 bases from V and 2 from J; bases not matched to a gene: 6. Per the germline V gene, CDR1 is SGHRS and CDR2 is YFSETQ. The CDR3 is 15 amino acids. Here the CDR3 reads CASRGGQGNTDTQYF. CDR3 DNA: TGCGCCAGCAGGGGGGGACAGGGAAACACAGATACGCAGTATTTT.

This chain connects TRBV30 to TRBJ2-5; 10 bases line up with TRBD1. Trimming cost V 4 bases and J 3 bases; bases outside gene matches: 11. This CDR3 has 16 residues. Germline-derived CDR1 and CDR2 are GTSNPN and SVGIG (reference sequence). CDR3 in amino acids: CAWNAGQGRKKETQYF. CDR3 bases: TGTGCCTGGAACGCGGGACAGGGGAGAAAAAAAGAGACCCAGTACTTC. Supplemented by reference TRBV30 and TRBJ2-5, the full variable domain reads SQTIHQWPATLVQPVGSPLSLECTVEGTSNPNLYWYRQAAGRGLQLLFYSVGIGQISSEVPQNLSASRPQDRQFILSSKKLLLSDSGFYLCAWNAGQGRKKETQYFGPGTRLLVL.

This clone was found once. The V and J genes are TRBV5-1 and TRBJ2-7; 9 positions match TRBD1. Trimming cost V 4 bases and J 5 bases; bases outside gene matches: 7. The CDR3 totals 14 residues. CDR1 and CDR2 (germline): SGHRS, YFSETQ. The CDR3 sequence: CASSVTGGRHEQYF. The CDR3 region has the DNA TGCGCCAGCAGCGTGACAGGGGGACGACACGAGCAGTACTTC. Using reference TRBV5-1 and TRBJ2-7 for the parts outside the CDR3, the full variable domain is KAGVTQTPRYLIKTRGQQVTLSCSPISGHRSVSWYQQTPGQGLQFLFEYFSETQRNKGNFPGRFSGRQFSNSRSEMNVSTLELGDSALYLCASSVTGGRHEQYFGPGTRLTVT.

Written as DNA, the CDR3 is TGCGCCAGCAGCTTGTTTAGCGGGGGAGGATACGAGCAGTACTTC. Protein product: CASSLFSGGGYEQYF. The V gene is TRBV5-1, the J gene TRBJ2-7; TRBD2 aligns across 9 bases. Germline CDR1 is SGHRS and CDR2 is YFSETQ. With V trimmed by 1 base and J by 4 bases, 6 bases remained unmatched. This CDR3 contains 15 residues.

The chain combines TRBV2 with TRBJ1-3, with 10 nucleotides matching TRBD1. Looked up from germline, CDR1 is SNHLY and CDR2 is FYNNEI. J gave up 4 bases and V 9 bases, and 3 bases lay outside the gene matches. The CDR3 covers 13 residues. The CDR3 reads CASGTGEGNTIYF. CDR3 bases: TGTGCCAGTGGGACAGGGGAAGGAAACACCATATATTTT.

This clone has just a few counts. This chain connects TRBV5-1 to TRBJ1-6, with 7 positions matching TRBD1. The CDR3 is 16 amino acids. V gave up 2 bases and J gave up 10 bases; unmatched junction bases: 12. CDR1 SGHRS and CDR2 YFSETQ come from the germline V gene. The CDR3 DNA sequence: TGCGCCAGCAGCTTCCAGCCTGACAGGGAAAAATCACCCCTCCACTTT. Translated: CASSFQPDREKSPLHF.

The count of this clone is one. The chain is built from TRBV3-1 (or the pseudogene TRBV3-2) and TRBJ1-4; tentative D call: TRBD1 (5 bases). In germline, CDR1 is LGHDT, CDR2 YNNKEL (reference sequence). The V end lost 4 bases, the J end lost 7 bases, and 13 bases lay between the germline ends. This CDR3 region has 14 residues. The CDR3 DNA follows: TGTGCCAGCAGCCGGGACTCGCTGGGTGAAAAACTGTTTTTT. Translating it yields CASSRDSLGEKLFF.

The J gene is TRBJ2-5, the V gene TRBV28; 7 bases map to TRBD1. The length of the CDR3 is 14 residues. CDR1 and CDR2 from the germline V gene are MDHEN and SYDVKM. J was trimmed by 2 bases and V by 6 bases; bases with no gene match: 6. The CDR3 region has the DNA TGTGCCAGCAGCGTGACAGGGTTTCAAGAGACCCAGTACTTC. Encoded protein: CASSVTGFQETQYF.

The rearrangement uses TRBV5-1 and TRBJ2-1; 13 nucleotides match TRBD2. This CDR3 contains 17 residues. V trimming: 4 bases; J trimming: 4 bases; junction bases outside the gene matches: 8. Germline CDR1 and CDR2: SGHRS and YFSETQ. This CDR3 reads CASSQQPGLAGYNEQFF. Written as DNA, the CDR3 is TGCGCCAGCAGCCAGCAACCGGGACTAGCGGGGTACAATGAGCAGTTCTTC. Full variable domain (remainder filled in from reference TRBV5-1 and TRBJ2-1): KAGVTQTPRYLIKTRGQQVTLSCSPISGHRSVSWYQQTPGQGLQFLFEYFSETQRNKGNFPGRFSGRQFSNSRSEMNVSTLELGDSALYLCASSQQPGLAGYNEQFFGPGTRLTVL.

This clone was counted a single time. J is TRBJ2-3 and V is TRBV19; a possible D gene is TRBD1 (7 bases). Deletions cut 5 bases from V and 5 bases from J, with 14 bases between. CDR3 length: 14 amino acids. Germline V gene data show CDR1 as LNHDA and CDR2 as SQIVND (reference sequence). Here the CDR3 reads CASSPQGGLDTQYF. CDR3 coding DNA: TGTGCCAGTAGTCCTCAGGGGGGTTTAGATACGCAGTATTTT.

This chain uses TRBV9 with TRBJ2-2; 8 bases match TRBD1. Trimming took 0 bases from V and 2 from J; bases not matched to a gene: 6. This CDR3 spans 17 amino acids. The germline V gene has CDR1 SGDLS and CDR2 YYNGEE. DNA of the CDR3: TGTGCCAGCAGCGTAGCCCGGCAGGGGGCAAACACCGGGGAGCTGTTTTTT. It yields the protein CASSVARQGANTGELFF.